Shown below are 10 T cell receptor beta chains from a single sample sequenced in a study of T cell repertoires in cytomegalovirus infection. Each CDR3 protein is one row after TCRdb ran MiXCR on the reads. This sample has approximately 500,000 distinct CDR3 sequences, with more than 15% found just once. Sequenced sample: CD8+ T cells from PBMCs. Receptor source: a human donor in good health (CMV status not recorded). Some clones in this sample may be carry-over from other donors' samples.

This clonotype showed up just a few times. J is TRBJ2-1 and V is TRBV29-1, with D possibly being TRBD1 (6 bases). The length of the CDR3 is 14 residues. V lost 7 bases and J 4 bases, leaving 17 bases between the germline ends. Germline V gene sequence: CDR1 SQVTM, CDR2 ANQGSEA. CDR3 region: CSADSGQKYNEQFF. The CDR3 bases are TGCAGCGCCGACTCGGGACAAAAATACAATGAGCAGTTCTTC.

This clonotype turned up a few times. This chain connects TRBV6-6 to TRBJ2-1, with D perhaps TRBD1 (5 bases). The CDR3 sequence is 10 residues long. Trimming stripped 10 bases from V and 8 bases from J, with 9 bases between. Germline-derived CDR1 and CDR2 are MNHNY and SVGAGI (reference sequence). This chain's CDR3 is CATGFDEQFF. In nucleotides, the CDR3 is TGTGCCACAGGGTTCGATGAGCAGTTCTTC.

This clonotype was picked up a small number of times. In DNA, the CDR3 is TGCAGTGCAAAAACCTTTCCAGGTTCGAGCACAGATACGCAGTATTTT. Protein: CSAKTFPGSSTDTQYF. This chain connects TRBV20-1 to TRBJ2-3; D gene ambiguous. This CDR3 contains 16 residues. Trimming stripped 6 bases from V and 0 bases from J, with 19 bases between. Germline loops: CDR1 DFQATT, CDR2 SNEGSKA (reference sequence).

This clonotype was counted a single time. The V gene is TRBV4-1, the J gene TRBJ2-7, with D maybe TRBD2 (6 bases). Trimming pared 3 bases from V and 6 bases from J, leaving 12 bases between. The CDR3 consists of 13 residues. CDR1 is MGHRA, CDR2 YSYEKL, per germline. The CDR3: CASSQSKAGEQYF. For the CDR3, the DNA is TGCGCCAGCAGCCAGTCTAAAGCGGGCGAGCAGTACTTC.

The sample holds many counts of this clonotype. The chain joins TRBV12-5 to TRBJ1-1; 8 nucleotides line up with TRBD1. The CDR3 sequence is 16 residues long. Looked up from germline, CDR1 is LGHNT and CDR2 is FRNRAP. The junction had 8 bases not matched to a gene; V was cut back by 4 bases and J by 1 base. CDR3 loop: CASGSIGDRGNTEAFF. The DNA for the CDR3 is TGTGCTAGTGGTTCCATCGGCGACAGGGGGAACACTGAAGCTTTCTTT.

This clonotype has ten or more counts. The J gene is TRBJ2-5, the V gene TRBV24-1; a weak D match, TRBD2 (7 bases). CDR3 length: 16 amino acids. Trimming shortened V by 4 bases and J by 0 bases, and 14 bases separated the two germline ends. Per germline, CDR1 KGHDR and CDR2 SFDVKD. CDR3 DNA sequence: TGTGCCACCAGTGACCTAGGGGGGGAGGACCAAGAGACCCAGTACTTC. This translates into CATSDLGGEDQETQYF.

This clonotype showed up many times. This chain joins TRBV12-3 or TRBV12-4 and TRBJ1-6; the D is unclear. This CDR3 comprises 15 residues. V shed 3 bases and J shed 10 bases, with 16 bases lying between them. The CDR3 reads CASSLVRQRRSPLHF. The CDR3 DNA is TGTGCCAGCAGTTTGGTCCGACAACGAAGGTCACCCCTCCACTTT.

The table lists this clonotype with a few counts. The chain couples TRBV28 to TRBJ1-5; D uncertain. There are 11 residues in the CDR3. The V and J ends lost 3 bases and 11 bases respectively, with 8 bases between them. Germline CDR1 and CDR2: MDHEN and SYDVKM. The CDR3 DNA reads as TGTGCCAGCAGTTTGGAGGGTGCCCAGCATTTT. This encodes CASSLEGAQHF. The complete variable domain, with remaining parts taken from reference TRBV28 and TRBJ1-5, reads DVKVTQSSRYLVKRTGEKVFLECVQDMDHENMFWYRQDPGLGLRLIYFSYDVKMKEKGDIPEGYSVSREKKERFSLILESASTNQTSMYLCASSLEGAQHFGDGTRLSIL.

The V gene is TRBV12-3 or TRBV12-4, the J gene TRBJ2-7; no definite D call. V gave up 3 bases and J gave up 9 bases, with 15 bases separating them. CDR3 size: 13 residues. The CDR3 region has the DNA TGTGCCAGCAGTTTTTCGGGCCCGGAAGGGCAGTACTTC. This codes for CASSFSGPEGQYF.

The genes are TRBV5-1 and TRBJ2-7, with 9 bases matching TRBD1. CDR1 and CDR2 from the germline V gene are SGHRS and YFSETQ. V lost 0 bases, J lost 6 bases, and 4 bases stayed unmatched. This CDR3 contains 14 residues. Here the CDR3 reads CASSLDRGQGEQYF. CDR3 nucleotides: TGCGCCAGCAGCTTGGACAGGGGGCAGGGCGAGCAGTACTTC.